This TCR beta chain was retrieved from a study of CD4 T cells in relation to SARS-CoV-2 and coronaviruses (dated by TCRdb to the early 2020s). About the full investigation: In the ViraFEST assay, PBMCs were grown with antigen for roughly ten days, and TCR beta CDR3s were then sequenced to identify antigen-specific clonal expansions. A different TCR-beta assay, based on Illumina, was used to sequence expansion assays from other donors in the study. The Adaptive Biotechnologies TCR-sequencing kit was used to sequence samples from three pre-COVID donors and the naive versus memory experiments, while other data came from Illumina-based sequencing. An HIV-1 Nef peptide pool or a no-peptide culture served as the negative reference condition. Patient-derived lymphoblastoid cell lines were used to map the HLA restriction of shared crossreactive spike epitopes. At the level of individual TCR clonotypes, the study measured memory CD4+ T cell crossreactivity between SARS-CoV-2 spike protein and common cold coronavirus spike proteins. Study-wide findings and limitations: Crossreactivity analysis centred on spike protein, so crossreactivity against other viral proteins was not assessed. Crossreactive clones showed significantly weaker SARS-CoV-2-driven expansion than monoreactive clones, consistent with antigenic imprinting. No donor contributed both pre-pandemic and post-infection samples, which limited tracing the source of pre-existing responses. The study was limited by small numbers of patients and tested TCRs. Roughly 64% of donors had memory CD4+ clonotypes that crossrecognized SARS-CoV-2 and at least one common cold coronavirus spike.

CD4+ T cells from unexposed donors were collected before the COVID-19 pandemic (2011-2018). After more than 9 days of culture, CD4+ T cells were isolated with the EasySep CD4+ T cell isolation kit. Unexposed donor CD4+ T cells were tested for reactivity to SARS-CoV-2 S and N and four common cold coronavirus spike pools, as cell number allowed. Two million PBMCs per well were cultured in IMDM with about 5% human AB serum and about 9.7 IU/ml IL-2. Half of the culture medium was replaced with fresh IL-2-containing medium on days 3 and 7. In general, triplicate replicate wells were used for every peptide culture condition. Leukapheresis product for the unexposed donors was bought commercially. Ficoll-Paque PLUS gradient centrifugation was used to isolate PBMCs from leukapheresis product or whole blood. PBMCs were either cryopreserved at -140°C or used fresh in the expansion assay. The QIAamp Micro DNA Kit was used to extract genomic DNA from the CD4+ T cells.

The CDR3 goes from the cysteine to the phenylalanine over 13 residues. Of the read, only the CDR3 DNA is kept; its 39 bases are in frame from base 1. CDR1 LNHDA and CDR2 SQIVND were looked up in the germline V gene (reference sequence). V is cut by 3 bases and J by 8 bases, and the space between the germline ends is 13 bases. Worth noting for this clone: Its antigen is currently not known. No much larger clone is present one base from it, and per-base qualities are unavailable.

Library method: the immunoSEQ multiplex PCR assay. On the authors' methods: Preprocessing removed nonproductive sequences and CDR3s not starting with C, not ending with F or W, or shorter than 7 amino acids. Antigen-specific clonotypes were called with the MANAFEST web app, based on expansion relative to reference and other culture wells. A clone was considered positive if significant expansion relative to the reference culture was observed in 2 of 3 replicate wells at an FDR below 0.05. Positive clones also required significant expansion versus all other tandem wells and an odds ratio above 5. Pairwise Levenshtein distance, computed with the stringdist R package after three terminal residues were trimmed from each end, was used as the measure of CDR3 homology. TCRdb carries this immuneACCESS record with in-frame sequences only. Its versions omit some clonotypes, under half of them owing to an unresolved V gene in the studies checked, with the rest unexplained. That table is the source of V, J and clone size, and D and trimming were worked out from the DNA. A total of about 26,000 clones appear in this sample, more than 65% of them only once. Together, the top ten hold 8.5% to 12% of the sample.

This TCR was recovered from a human donor in good health. Sequenced sample: CD4+ T cells from PBMCs, cultured in vitro. This chain is built from TRBV19 and TRBJ1-2; 6 matching bases give a weak D call of TRBD1. The DNA sequence reads TGTGCCAGTAGTATCTCGGGGGCGGGCGGCTACACCTTC. Translated, it reads CASSISGAGGYTF.